These 18 T cell receptor beta chains came from one sample sequenced in a study of CD8 T cells in Susac syndrome (dated by TCRdb to between 2018 and 2021). Library preparation used the immunoSEQ multiplex PCR assay. RNA was extracted using the RNeasy kit, and roughly 0.45 to 1 microgram was reverse transcribed with random hexamers. Using fastp at Q25 and MiXCR, TCRdb reprocessed the public reads and kept productive beta chains. One record per CDR3 amino acid sequence lists the most common genes and DNA. The table for this sample lists more than 150,000 distinct CDR3 sequences; 85% to 95% of them were counted only once. Together, the top ten hold 0.15% to 0.2% of the sample. The sequenced sample consisted of CD4+ T cells from PBMCs. These receptors originate from a human donor with Susac syndrome.

This chain connects TRBV7-2 to TRBJ2-7, with a tentative D call TRBD2 (6 bases). Germline loops: CDR1 SGHTA, CDR2 FQGNSA. Trimming shortened V by 1 base and J by 0 bases, and 7 bases separated the two germline ends. The CDR3 is 14 residues long. CDR3 sequence reads: CASSLGGTSYEQYF. The CDR3, as DNA: TGTGCCAGCAGCTTAGGCGGGACCTCCTACGAGCAGTACTTC.

This sequence joins TRBV7-9 and TRBJ1-6, with TRBD1 as a possible D gene (5 bases). There are 13 residues in the CDR3. Per the germline V gene, CDR1 is SEHNR and CDR2 is FQNEAQ (reference sequence). V dropped 8 bases and J dropped 8 bases, with 13 bases sitting between them. This chain's CDR3 is CASVPTGDSPLHF. CDR3 coding DNA: TGTGCCAGCGTACCGACGGGGGATTCACCCCTCCACTTT.

V and J are TRBV9 and TRBJ2-5; D call uncertain. Per germline, CDR1 SGDLS and CDR2 YYNGEE. This CDR3 is 14 amino acids long. Trimming took off 0 bases at V and 6 bases at J, with 12 bases between the two ends. The CDR3 reads CASSVVVQSKTQYF. DNA for the CDR3: TGTGCCAGCAGCGTAGTGGTACAGAGCAAGACCCAGTACTTC.

The rearrangement uses TRBV18 and TRBJ1-2; 9 bases align to TRBD1. The V and J ends lost 2 bases and 5 bases, in that order; junction bases with no gene match: 9. CDR1 and CDR2 (germline): KGHSH, LQKENI. The CDR3 is made up of 16 amino acids. The chain's CDR3 is CASSPSGQGVQYGYTF. The CDR3 bases are TGTGCCAGCTCACCATCGGGACAGGGAGTTCAATATGGCTACACCTTC.

The V and J genes are TRBV7-3 and TRBJ2-5, with 8 bases lining up with TRBD1. Germline V CDR1 and CDR2: SGHTA, FQGTGA. J gave up 7 bases and V 0 bases, and 7 bases lay outside the gene matches. This CDR3 comprises 15 residues. The CDR3 region has the DNA TGTGCCAGCAGCTTAACCGGGGACAGGCCGGGGACCCAGTACTTC. It specifies CASSLTGDRPGTQYF.

This chain uses TRBV28 with TRBJ1-2; TRBD1 aligns across 10 bases. The V gene end was trimmed by 2 bases and the J gene end by 8 bases; junction bases not matched to a gene: 8. Germline CDR1 reads MDHEN; CDR2 reads SYDVKM. The CDR3 has 15 residues. DNA of the CDR3: TGTGCCAGCAGTTTAAGGGACAGGGGTAGGCGAGGCTACACCTTC. Amino acid sequence: CASSLRDRGRRGYTF.

This sequence joins TRBV29-1 and TRBJ1-4, with D hard to call. CDR1 SQVTM and CDR2 ANQGSEA come from the germline V gene. The CDR3 contains 12 residues. V shed 4 bases and J shed 5 bases, with 8 bases lying between them. The CDR3 loop reads CSVGVTNEKLFF. CDR3 coding DNA: TGCAGCGTTGGTGTTACAAATGAAAAACTGTTTTTT.

The chain joins TRBV5-6 to TRBJ2-5; maybe TRBD1 (6 bases). Trimming pared 1 base from V and 1 base from J, leaving 11 bases between. The CDR3 loop spans 15 amino acids. Germline lookup yields CDR1 SGHDT and CDR2 YYEEEE. This CDR3 is CASSLFDRTQETQYF. DNA of the CDR3: TGTGCCAGCAGCTTGTTCGACAGGACCCAAGAGACCCAGTACTTC.

The gene calls are TRBV5-6 and TRBJ2-4; TRBD1 is a possible D gene (7 bases). Germline loops: CDR1 SGHDT, CDR2 YYEEEE. This CDR3 is 13 amino acids long. V dropped 1 base and J dropped 8 bases, with 10 bases sitting between them. Here the CDR3 reads CASSLQGEDIQYF. The CDR3 nucleotides read TGTGCCAGCAGCTTGCAGGGGGAGGACATTCAGTACTTC.

The chain carries TRBV6-5 and TRBJ2-7, with TRBD1 matching over 7 bases. CDR3 size: 15 residues. V lost 0 bases to trimming and J lost 0 bases; unmatched junction nucleotides: 2. Germline values: CDR1 MNHEY, CDR2 SVGAGI. The chain's CDR3 is CASSYSNRGSYEQYF. The CDR3 DNA follows: TGTGCCAGCAGTTACTCGAACAGGGGCTCCTACGAGCAGTACTTC.

Only one count was recorded for this clonotype. The J gene is TRBJ2-5, the V gene TRBV5-8; 8 bases match TRBD2. In germline, CDR1 is SGHTS, CDR2 YDEGEE. The CDR3 totals 16 residues. The trim removed 4 bases at V and 1 base at J, leaving 9 bases unmatched. Here the CDR3 reads CASSIGAGARQETQYF. For the CDR3, the DNA is TGTGCCAGCAGCATTGGAGCGGGGGCCCGCCAAGAGACCCAGTACTTC. Together with reference TRBV5-8 and TRBJ2-5, the CDR3 gives the full variable domain: EAGVTQSPTHLIKTRGQQATLRCSPISGHTSVYWYQQALGLGLQFLLWYDEGEERNRGNFPPRFSGRQFPNYSSELNVNALELEDSALYLCASSIGAGARQETQYFGPGTRLLVL.

V and J are TRBV6-2 or TRBV6-3 and TRBJ2-4; TRBD2 aligns across 8 bases. This CDR3 spans 14 amino acids. With 5 bases clipped from V and 8 bases from J, the junction kept 8 bases outside the gene matches. Germline V lookup: CDR1 MNHEY, CDR2 SVGEGT. The DNA for the CDR3 is TGTGCCAGCAGTACCCGGGGGGGCCGGGACATTCAGTACTTC. Translated, it gives CASSTRGGRDIQYF.

The chain recombines TRBV20-1 with TRBJ2-6, with unresolved D. The CDR3 contains 15 residues. V lost 2 bases and J 0 bases, leaving 8 bases between the germline ends. Germline assignment: CDR1 DFQATT and CDR2 SNEGSKA (reference sequence). CDR3 protein: CSARQQSSGANVLTF. For the CDR3, the DNA is TGCAGTGCTAGACAACAGAGCTCTGGGGCCAACGTCCTGACTTTC.

The chain combines TRBV29-1 with TRBJ2-6, with a weak D call TRBD1 (6 bases). The CDR3 contains 13 residues. V was pared by 5 bases and J by 1 base, with 6 bases between. The germline V gene encodes CDR1 SQVTM and CDR2 ANQGSEA. CDR3 nucleotides: TGCAGCGTTCAGGGGTCTGGGGCCAACGTCCTGACTTTC. Translation: CSVQGSGANVLTF. The whole variable domain, remainder taken from reference TRBV29-1 and TRBJ2-6, is SAVISQKPSRDICQRGTSLTIQCQVDSQVTMMFWYRQQPGQSLTLIATANQGSEATYESGFVIDKFPISRPNLTFSTLTVSNMSPEDSSIYLCSVQGSGANVLTFGAGSRLTVL.

V and J are TRBV14 and TRBJ2-7, with 8 bases matching TRBD2. Germline lookup yields CDR1 SGHDN and CDR2 FVKESK. The ends lost 4 bases at V and 2 bases at J; junction bases unmatched: 4. The CDR3 sequence is 14 residues long. For the CDR3, the DNA is TGTGCCAGCAGCCGCCACGGGGGGGCCTACGAGCAGTACTTC. Protein: CASSRHGGAYEQYF.

The genes are TRBV29-1 and TRBJ2-7; D call uncertain. The germline V gene encodes CDR1 SQVTM and CDR2 ANQGSEA. V lost 3 bases and J lost 2, with 11 bases in between. CDR3 length: 13 amino acids. As DNA, the CDR3 is TGCAGCGTTGAGGGCGAGGCGGCCTACGAGCAGTACTTC. Amino acid sequence: CSVEGEAAYEQYF.

The genes are TRBV7-3 and TRBJ1-1, with D unresolved. This CDR3 comprises 13 residues. Trimming left V 3 bases short and J 4 bases short, with 9 bases between. Germline-derived CDR1 and CDR2 are SGHTA and FQGTGA. As DNA, the CDR3 is TGTGCCAGCAGCTTCGTCGGCAGCACTGAAGCTTTCTTT. Protein sequence: CASSFVGSTEAFF.

The rearrangement uses TRBV3-1 and TRBJ2-1, with D perhaps TRBD1 (6 bases). CDR1 is LGHDT, CDR2 YNNKEL, per germline (reference sequence). The CDR3 runs to 15 residues. V was pared by 4 bases and J by 2 bases, with 12 bases between. CDR3 DNA sequence: TGTGCCAGCAGCCCCCGGGACAAGACCTACAATGAGCAGTTCTTC. Residues: CASSPRDKTYNEQFF.